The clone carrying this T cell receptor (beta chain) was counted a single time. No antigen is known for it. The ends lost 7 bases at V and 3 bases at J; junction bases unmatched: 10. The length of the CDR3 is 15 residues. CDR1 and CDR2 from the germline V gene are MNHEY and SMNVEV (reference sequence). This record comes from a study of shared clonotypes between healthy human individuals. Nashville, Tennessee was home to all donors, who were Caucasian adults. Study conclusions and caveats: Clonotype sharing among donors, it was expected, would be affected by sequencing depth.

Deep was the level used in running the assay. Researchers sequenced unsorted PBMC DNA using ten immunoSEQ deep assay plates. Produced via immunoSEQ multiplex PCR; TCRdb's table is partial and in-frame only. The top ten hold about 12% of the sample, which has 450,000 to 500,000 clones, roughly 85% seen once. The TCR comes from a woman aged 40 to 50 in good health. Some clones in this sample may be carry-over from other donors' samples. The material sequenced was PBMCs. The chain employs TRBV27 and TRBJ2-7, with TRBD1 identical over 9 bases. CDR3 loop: CASTPRDRADYEQYF. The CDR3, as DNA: TGTGCCAGCACCCCTCGGGACAGGGCCGACTACGAGCAGTACTTC.